This is a list of T cell receptor beta chains from one sample in a study of molecular identifiers for immune sequencing clone quantification. Using its own MiXCR run on the PCR reads, TCRdb lists one record per CDR3 protein. This sample has some 590,000 distinct CDR3 sequences, with 25% found just once. The specimen sequenced was naive CD8+ T cells from blood, with Jurkat cell RNA spiked in. The receptors come from a human donor in good health. Some libraries in this study had Jurkat cell RNA spiked in. The CDR3 runs from the conserved cysteine through the conserved F or W. The D gene is left open where the match is weak. A clone size is listed for some rows: how often the clone was seen (once, few, many), or a class if it is expanded.

d_call,v_call,j_call,clone_size,cdr3_aa,cdr3_nt
.,TRBV9,TRBJ2-3,.,CASSVWPIETDTQYF,TGTGCCAGCAGCGTCTGGCCGATAGAGACAGATACGCAGTATTTT
.,TRBV12-3/TRBV12-4,TRBJ1-1,.,CASVGGMNTEAFF,TGTGCCAGTGTGGGTGGAATGAACACTGAAGCTTTCTTT
.,TRBV20-1,TRBJ2-3,many,CSARDYISDTQYF,TGCAGTGCTCGAGACTATATTTCCGATACGCAGTATTTT
TRBD1,TRBV7-9,TRBJ1-1,many,CASSHRGTEAFF,TGTGCCAGCAGTCACAGGGGCACTGAAGCTTTCTTT
.,TRBV19,TRBJ1-5,many,CASSWDLGSNQPQHF,TGTGCCAGTAGTTGGGACCTGGGTAGCAATCAGCCCCAGCATTTT
TRBD1,TRBV5-4,TRBJ1-2,many,CASSLTGGDGYTF,TGTGCCAGCAGCTTAACAGGGGGCGATGGCTACACCTTC
TRBD1,TRBV2,TRBJ1-4,few,CASSRGTAINEKLFF,TGTGCCAGCAGTCGCGGGACAGCAATTAATGAAAAACTGTTTTTT
TRBD2,TRBV2,TRBJ2-5,few,CASSEMTSGVETQYF,TGTGCCAGCAGTGAAATGACTAGCGGGGTGGAGACCCAGTACTTC
TRBD2,TRBV6-4,TRBJ2-3,few,CASSSGGRRTDTQYF,TGTGCCAGCAGCTCGGGAGGGCGGCGCACAGATACGCAGTATTTT
.,TRBV28,TRBJ1-5,.,CASTAGRFNQPQHF,TGTGCCAGCACCGCCGGACGGTTTAATCAGCCCCAGCATTTT
.,TRBV7-9,TRBJ2-7,.,CASSPRSTRSSYEQYF,TGTGCCAGCAGCCCTAGGTCGACTCGAAGCTCCTACGAGCAGTACTTC
.,TRBV4-2,TRBJ1-2,.,CASSQERQSANYGYTF,TGTGCCAGCAGCCAAGAGCGGCAGTCAGCTAACTATGGCTACACCTTC
.,TRBV19,TRBJ1-5,few,CASSIGGDQPQHF,TGTGCCAGTAGTATTGGAGGAGATCAGCCCCAGCATTTT
.,TRBV6-2/TRBV6-3,TRBJ1-6,.,CASSYSRSPLHF,TGTGCCAGCAGTTACTCACGTTCACCCCTCCACTTT
.,TRBV28,TRBJ1-4,.,CASSGEENEKLFF,TGTGCCAGCAGCGGGGAGGAGAATGAAAAACTGTTTTTT
TRBD1,TRBV2,TRBJ1-5,.,CASSEVQGNQPQHF,TGTGCCAGCAGTGAAGTACAGGGGAATCAGCCCCAGCATTTT
.,TRBV28,TRBJ1-1,.,CASSLSQGGDTEAFF,TGTGCCAGCAGTTTATCGCAGGGAGGGGACACTGAAGCTTTCTTT
.,TRBV14,TRBJ2-3,many,CASSQLFGRDGFTDTQYF,TGTGCCAGCAGCCAGCTCTTTGGTCGGGACGGATTCACAGATACGCAGTATTTT
.,TRBV5-1,TRBJ2-7,.,CASSTQQAYEQYF,TGCGCCAGCAGCACACAACAGGCTTACGAGCAGTACTTC
.,TRBV9,TRBJ2-5,.,CASSVDGIQETQYF,TGTGCCAGCAGCGTAGATGGCATCCAAGAGACCCAGTACTTC
.,TRBV5-1,TRBJ2-1,.,CASSLGGQPYSSYNEQFF,TGCGCCAGCAGCTTGGGAGGACAGCCTTACAGCTCCTACAATGAGCAGTTCTTC
TRBD1,TRBV5-5,TRBJ2-3,many,CASSPRTGGSTDTQYF,TGTGCCAGCAGCCCCCGGACAGGGGGAAGCACAGATACGCAGTATTTT
.,TRBV7-9,TRBJ1-5,.,CASSSGVGAHNQPQHF,TGTGCCAGCAGCTCAGGGGTGGGTGCACACAATCAGCCCCAGCATTTT
.,TRBV6-5,TRBJ2-5,few,CASSLLRTQETQYF,TGTGCCAGCAGCTTACTAAGGACACAAGAGACCCAGTACTTC
.,TRBV4-1,TRBJ1-1,many,CASSQERRINTEAFF,TGCGCCAGCAGCCAAGAAAGGCGGATCAACACTGAAGCTTTCTTT
TRBD2,TRBV3-1,TRBJ2-3,.,CASSQAITGGLVTTDTQYF,TGTGCCAGCAGCCAGGCGATTACTGGGGGACTAGTGACCACAGATACGCAGTATTTT
.,TRBV12-3/TRBV12-4,TRBJ2-3,.,CASSLKGRWGTDTQYF,TGTGCCAGCAGTTTAAAAGGGCGGTGGGGCACAGATACGCAGTATTTT
TRBD1,TRBV7-2,TRBJ1-2,many,CASSPWDSGNYGYTF,TGTGCCAGCAGTCCCTGGGACAGCGGAAACTATGGCTACACCTTC
TRBD1,TRBV12-3/TRBV12-4,TRBJ2-7,few,CASSSGTGVSGAYEQYF,TGTGCCAGCAGCTCCGGGACAGGGGTCTCCGGCGCCTACGAGCAGTACTTC
TRBD2,TRBV2,TRBJ2-5,.,CASSNERGEYQETQYF,TGTGCCAGCAGTAACGAGCGGGGGGAGTACCAAGAGACCCAGTACTTC
.,TRBV9,TRBJ1-2,.,CASSGLYYGYAF,TGTGCCAGCAGCGGACTATACTATGGCTACGCCTTC
.,TRBV12-3/TRBV12-4,TRBJ2-7,.,CASSLGPLDYEQYF,TGTGCCAGCAGTTTGGGACCGCTTGATTACGAGCAGTACTTC
.,TRBV5-1,TRBJ2-2,.,CASAATGELFF,TGCGCCAGCGCCGCGACTGGGGAGCTGTTTTTT
.,TRBV6-5,TRBJ1-2,few,CASSNSGNSVYGYTF,TGTGCCAGCAGTAACTCAGGGAACTCGGTCTATGGCTACACCTTC
.,TRBV5-4,TRBJ2-7,many,CASSLEFSSGNQQYF,TGTGCCAGCAGCTTGGAGTTCAGCAGCGGAAATCAGCAGTACTTC
.,TRBV29-1,TRBJ2-2,many,CSVEEGAGELFF,TGCAGCGTTGAAGAGGGGGCCGGGGAGCTGTTTTTT
TRBD1,TRBV27,TRBJ1-1,few,CASSLATGSYTEAFF,TGTGCCAGCAGTTTGGCGACAGGGAGCTACACTGAAGCTTTCTTT
TRBD2,TRBV9,TRBJ2-1,.,CASSVGTSGSNEQFF,TGTGCCAGCAGCGTTGGGACTAGCGGGAGTAATGAGCAGTTCTTC
.,TRBV9,TRBJ2-1,many,CASSVGSDEQFF,TGTGCCAGCAGCGTAGGTAGCGATGAGCAGTTCTTC
.,TRBV11-2,TRBJ2-1,many,CASSSYLARSNEQFF,TGTGCCAGCAGCTCCTACCTGGCTCGTTCAAATGAGCAGTTCTTC
TRBD1,TRBV11-2,TRBJ1-4,few,CASSLAWQGAGTNEKLFF,TGTGCCAGCAGCTTAGCTTGGCAGGGGGCTGGAACTAATGAAAAACTGTTTTTT
TRBD1,TRBV6-2/TRBV6-3,TRBJ2-2,many,CASRSTDRSPGELFF,TGTGCCAGCAGATCCACGGACAGGTCCCCCGGGGAGCTGTTTTTT
TRBD2,TRBV5-4,TRBJ2-7,many,CASSQGLAPYEQYF,TGTGCCAGCAGCCAGGGACTAGCCCCCTACGAGCAGTACTTC
.,TRBV6-5,TRBJ2-2,many,CASNQHNTGELFF,TGTGCCAGCAACCAGCATAACACCGGGGAGCTGTTTTTT
TRBD2,TRBV5-4,TRBJ2-5,many,CASSLDAREFAETQYF,TGTGCCAGCAGCTTGGATGCGCGGGAGTTCGCGGAGACCCAGTACTTC
.,TRBV27,TRBJ2-7,.,CASSLSPWPKEQYF,TGTGCCAGCAGTTTAAGTCCGTGGCCCAAGGAGCAGTACTTC
.,TRBV19,TRBJ2-1,few,CASRHGAHDEQFF,TGTGCCAGTCGACACGGTGCCCACGATGAGCAGTTCTTC
.,TRBV20-1,TRBJ2-5,.,CSAPHWTSPEETQYF,TGCAGTGCCCCCCACTGGACCTCTCCGGAGGAGACCCAGTACTTC
TRBD1,TRBV6-5,TRBJ1-1,.,CASSMTGVDEALF,TGTGCCAGCAGTATGACAGGGGTTGATGAAGCTCTCTTT
TRBD1,TRBV6-5,TRBJ2-1,few,CASTPGQGTNEQFF,TGTGCCAGCACCCCGGGACAGGGTACGAATGAGCAGTTCTTC
.,TRBV9,TRBJ2-7,.,CASSPAVSLVNERYF,TGTGCCAGCAGCCCGGCGGTTTCGTTGGTCAACGAGCGGTACTTC
.,TRBV5-1,TRBJ2-1,few,CASSSQGGGRDEQFF,TGCGCCAGCAGCTCACAGGGGGGGGGTCGGGATGAGCAGTTCTTC
.,TRBV7-8,TRBJ2-1,many,CASSPPDSSYNEQFF,TGTGCCAGCAGCCCCCCGGACAGCTCCTACAATGAGCAGTTCTTC
.,TRBV7-9,TRBJ1-3,few,CASSRQREGSGNTIYF,TGTGCCAGCAGCCGCCAGCGGGAAGGGTCTGGAAACACCATATATTTT
.,TRBV7-9,TRBJ1-1,many,CASSLASQGGTEAFF,TGTGCCAGCAGCTTAGCAAGTCAGGGTGGGACTGAAGCTTTCTTT
.,TRBV12-3/TRBV12-4,TRBJ1-1,many,CASSLGRGTEAFF,TGCGCCAGCAGTCTAGGCAGGGGCACTGAAGCTTTCTTT
TRBD2,TRBV6-1,TRBJ2-1,few,CASSEFRAGVVFKEQFF,TGTGCCAGCAGTGAATTCAGGGCGGGAGTTGTTTTCAAGGAGCAGTTCTTC
.,TRBV28,TRBJ1-6,few,CASSPPGPPLHF,TGTGCCAGCAGCCCTCCCGGGCCCCCCCTCCACTTT